The clone carrying this T cell receptor (beta chain) was counted only a few times. Its antigen is unknown. The V segment lost 3 bases and the J segment 4 bases; nucleotides outside the gene matches: 5. Germline V gene sequence: CDR1 MGHDK, CDR2 SYGVNS. This CDR3 spans 14 amino acids. This sample was taken from a study of T-cell reconstitution after alpha-beta-depleted transplantation in children. Study findings and constraints: Reportedly, only several hundred clones from non-depleted graft cells drove alpha-beta T-cell counts at about two months. Counts and diversity of T cells one year after transplant came mostly from newly produced T cells. Surviving recipient cells, namely T cells and thymic progenitors, were the source of high day-60 TCRbeta diversity in some patients.

The library targeted TCRbeta and was prepared with unique molecular identifiers. From the PCR reads, TCRdb called clonotypes with MiXCR, one entry per CDR3 protein. Of 700,000 to 950,000 distinct CDR3 sequences listed, around 17% are singletons. The sequences come from PBMCs, mostly from graft donor cells, collected 360 days after TCRalphabeta/CD19-depleted stem cell transplant. The chain recombines TRBV25-1 with TRBJ2-5, with 7 bases that match TRBD1. This TCR came from a male patient between 10 and 17 years old who had a stem cell transplant for acute lymphoblastic leukemia, so the T cells may come from the graft donor. Here the CDR3 reads CASSDSGGGETQYF. Here the CDR3 DNA reads TGTGCCAGCAGTGATTCAGGGGGTGGAGAGACCCAGTACTTC.